The rows below give T cell receptor beta chains drawn from one sample of a study of cytomegalovirus exposure and HLA in healthy donors. Produced via immunoSEQ multiplex PCR; TCRdb's table is partial and in-frame only. The table lists about 160,000 clones, approximately 80% of them singletons. The specimen was PBMCs. The receptors were sampled from a man aged 18 to 30 in good health and CMV-seropositive. The CDR3 runs from the conserved cysteine through the conserved F or W. The order of the fields is CDR3 protein, CDR3 DNA, clone size, D gene, V gene, J gene. The D gene is left open where the match is weak. Rows give clone size only sometimes, using once, few, many, or a class for an expanded clone.

CDR3 protein: CASSSGTGWEQFF; CDR3 DNA: TGTGCCAGCAGCTCTGGGACAGGCTGGGAGCAGTTCTTC; clone size: .; D gene: TRBD1; V gene: TRBV11-2; J gene: TRBJ2-1
CDR3 protein: CASSLPGGNTQYF; CDR3 DNA: TGTGCCAGCAGCCTCCCTGGGGGGAATACGCAGTATTTT; clone size: .; D gene: .; V gene: TRBV5-4; J gene: TRBJ2-3
CDR3 protein: CASSLPGENEQYF; CDR3 DNA: TGTGCCAGCAGCTTACCCGGGGAGAACGAGCAGTACTTC; clone size: .; D gene: .; V gene: TRBV7-6; J gene: TRBJ2-7
CDR3 protein: CASSGRLAGVSEQFF; CDR3 DNA: TGCGCCAGCAGCGGCAGACTAGCGGGAGTAAGTGAGCAGTTCTTC; clone size: .; D gene: TRBD2; V gene: TRBV5-1; J gene: TRBJ2-1
CDR3 protein: CASSQAQTALYEQYF; CDR3 DNA: TGTGCCAGCAGCCAGGCCCAGACAGCACTCTACGAGCAGTACTTC; clone size: .; D gene: .; V gene: TRBV14; J gene: TRBJ2-7
CDR3 protein: CASSDWDRAGDTEAFF; CDR3 DNA: TGTGCCAGTAGTGACTGGGACAGGGCCGGGGACACTGAAGCTTTCTTT; clone size: .; D gene: TRBD1; V gene: TRBV19; J gene: TRBJ1-1
CDR3 protein: CASRSYTNTEAFF; CDR3 DNA: TGTGCCAGCAGATCGTACACGAACACTGAAGCTTTCTTT; clone size: .; D gene: .; V gene: TRBV5-6; J gene: TRBJ1-1
CDR3 protein: CASRDSLQETQYF; CDR3 DNA: TGTGCCAGCCGCGACAGCCTCCAAGAGACCCAGTACTTC; clone size: .; D gene: .; V gene: TRBV7-6; J gene: TRBJ2-5
CDR3 protein: CASSLVRGPKDEKLFF; CDR3 DNA: TGTGCCAGCAGCTTAGTGAGGGGGCCAAAGGATGAAAAACTGTTTTTT; clone size: .; D gene: TRBD1; V gene: TRBV7-9; J gene: TRBJ1-4
CDR3 protein: CASSPSTGQGSPLHF; CDR3 DNA: TGCGCCAGCAGCCCCTCAACGGGACAGGGTTCACCCCTCCACTTT; clone size: .; D gene: TRBD1; V gene: TRBV5-1; J gene: TRBJ1-6
CDR3 protein: CATSRVANEKLFF; CDR3 DNA: TGTGCCACCAGCAGAGTCGCTAATGAAAAACTGTTTTTT; clone size: .; D gene: .; V gene: TRBV15; J gene: TRBJ1-4
CDR3 protein: CASSHLRGRDTGELFF; CDR3 DNA: TGCGCCAGCAGCCATCTCAGGGGGAGAGACACCGGGGAGCTGTTTTTT; clone size: .; D gene: TRBD1; V gene: TRBV4-1; J gene: TRBJ2-2
CDR3 protein: CASSPRTTATNEKLFF; CDR3 DNA: TGTGCCAGCAGTCCTCGGACAACTGCAACTAATGAAAAACTGTTTTTT; clone size: .; D gene: .; V gene: TRBV27; J gene: TRBJ1-4
CDR3 protein: CASSPGAFEQYF; CDR3 DNA: TGTGCCAGCAGCCCTGGGGCGTTCGAGCAGTACTTC; clone size: .; D gene: .; V gene: TRBV9; J gene: TRBJ2-7
CDR3 protein: CASSSGRGGPQHF; CDR3 DNA: TGTGCCAGCAGCTCCGGACGAGGGGGGCCCCAGCATTTT; clone size: .; D gene: .; V gene: TRBV11-2; J gene: TRBJ1-5
CDR3 protein: CASSLEHRTYEQYF; CDR3 DNA: TGTGCCAGCAGCTTAGAACATCGCACCTACGAGCAGTACTTC; clone size: few; D gene: .; V gene: TRBV7-6; J gene: TRBJ2-7
CDR3 protein: CASSYGGQGASEQYF; CDR3 DNA: TGTGCCAGCAGTTACGGCGGACAGGGGGCCAGCGAGCAGTACTTC; clone size: .; D gene: TRBD1; V gene: TRBV6-5; J gene: TRBJ2-7
CDR3 protein: CASSHDSKYGYTF; CDR3 DNA: TGTGCCAGCAGTCACGACAGTAAATATGGCTACACCTTC; clone size: .; D gene: .; V gene: TRBV6-6; J gene: TRBJ1-2
CDR3 protein: CASTLGLGGAYGYTF; CDR3 DNA: TGTGCCAGCACCCTGGGACTCGGGGGGGCCTATGGCTACACCTTC; clone size: .; D gene: .; V gene: TRBV11-2; J gene: TRBJ1-2
CDR3 protein: CASSLGLSETQYF; CDR3 DNA: TGTGCCAGCAGCTTAGGACTCTCAGAGACCCAGTACTTC; clone size: .; D gene: .; V gene: TRBV7-8; J gene: TRBJ2-5
CDR3 protein: CASSDSYSYNEQFF; CDR3 DNA: TGTGCCAGCAGTGACAGTTACTCCTACAATGAGCAGTTCTTC; clone size: few; D gene: .; V gene: TRBV6-5; J gene: TRBJ2-1
CDR3 protein: CASSLGVLSYEQYF; CDR3 DNA: TGCGCCAGCAGCTTAGGGGTCTTGTCCTACGAGCAGTACTTC; clone size: .; D gene: .; V gene: TRBV5-1; J gene: TRBJ2-7
CDR3 protein: CASSTDRGETQYF; CDR3 DNA: TGTGCTAGCAGCACCGACAGGGGAGAGACCCAGTACTTC; clone size: .; D gene: TRBD1; V gene: TRBV7-7; J gene: TRBJ2-5
CDR3 protein: CASSDSGGGTDTQYF; CDR3 DNA: TGTGCCAGCAGTGACTCCGGCGGGGGCACAGATACGCAGTATTTT; clone size: .; D gene: .; V gene: TRBV6-4; J gene: TRBJ2-3
CDR3 protein: CASSSSRSGLAGVRQFF; CDR3 DNA: TGTGCCAGCAGCTCAAGTCGTTCAGGACTAGCGGGAGTCCGGCAGTTCTTC; clone size: .; D gene: TRBD2; V gene: TRBV7-9; J gene: TRBJ2-1
CDR3 protein: CASSLVLAGAGELFF; CDR3 DNA: TGTGCCAGCAGCTTAGTACTAGCGGGAGCCGGGGAGCTGTTTTTT; clone size: .; D gene: TRBD2; V gene: TRBV7-2; J gene: TRBJ2-2
CDR3 protein: CAWILTGGGGYTF; CDR3 DNA: TGTGCCTGGATTCTAACAGGGGGTGGTGGCTACACCTTC; clone size: .; D gene: TRBD1; V gene: TRBV30; J gene: TRBJ1-2
CDR3 protein: CASSFMDSPYEQYF; CDR3 DNA: TGTGCCAGCAGCTTCATGGACAGCCCCTACGAGCAGTACTTC; clone size: .; D gene: .; V gene: TRBV5-6; J gene: TRBJ2-7
CDR3 protein: CASSKSVRNRLSGANVLTF; CDR3 DNA: TGTGCCAGCAGCAAAAGCGTTCGGAACAGGCTCTCTGGGGCCAACGTCCTGACTTTC; clone size: .; D gene: .; V gene: TRBV21-1; J gene: TRBJ2-6
CDR3 protein: CASSYSMQMNTEAFF; CDR3 DNA: TGTGCCAGCAGTTACTCGATGCAGATGAACACTGAAGCTTTCTTT; clone size: .; D gene: .; V gene: TRBV6-6; J gene: TRBJ1-1
CDR3 protein: CASTTGQGGYTF; CDR3 DNA: TGTGCCAGCACGACGGGACAGGGTGGCTACACCTTC; clone size: .; D gene: TRBD1; V gene: TRBV13; J gene: TRBJ1-2
CDR3 protein: CASSPRGGMNTEAFF; CDR3 DNA: TGTGCCAGCAGCCCAAGGGGTGGCATGAACACTGAAGCTTTCTTT; clone size: .; D gene: .; V gene: TRBV7-8; J gene: TRBJ1-1
CDR3 protein: CASRTRDYVHEQYF; CDR3 DNA: TGTGCCAGCAGAACCCGGGACTACGTCCACGAGCAGTACTTC; clone size: .; D gene: TRBD2; V gene: TRBV2; J gene: TRBJ2-7